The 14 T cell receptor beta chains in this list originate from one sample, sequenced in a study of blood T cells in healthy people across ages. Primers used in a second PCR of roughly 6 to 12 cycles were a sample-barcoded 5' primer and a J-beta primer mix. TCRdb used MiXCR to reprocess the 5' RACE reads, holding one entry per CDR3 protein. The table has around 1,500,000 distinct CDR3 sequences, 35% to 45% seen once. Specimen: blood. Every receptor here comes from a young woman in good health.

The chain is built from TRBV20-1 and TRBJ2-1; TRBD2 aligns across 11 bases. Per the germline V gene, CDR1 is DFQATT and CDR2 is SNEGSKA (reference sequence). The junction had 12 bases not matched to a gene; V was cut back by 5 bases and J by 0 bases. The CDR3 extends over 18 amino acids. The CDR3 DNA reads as TGCAGTGCTGGCACGGGACTAGCGGCCAGGAGCTCCTACAATGAGCAGTTCTTC. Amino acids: CSAGTGLAARSSYNEQFF.

DNA of the CDR3: TGTGCCAGCAGCGTATTCGCCTTGAACACCGGGGAGCTGTTTTTT. Encoded protein: CASSVFALNTGELFF. The genes are TRBV9 and TRBJ2-2; D unclear. The germline CDR1 and CDR2 sequences are SGDLS and YYNGEE. Between the trimmed V and J ends, which lost 1 base and 1 base, there was a span of 8 bases. The CDR3 loop spans 15 amino acids.

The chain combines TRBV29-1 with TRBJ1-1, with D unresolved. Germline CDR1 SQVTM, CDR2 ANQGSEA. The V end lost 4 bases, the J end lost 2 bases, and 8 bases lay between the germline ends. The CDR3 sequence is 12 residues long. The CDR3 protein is CSVAHSNTEAFF. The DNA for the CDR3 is TGCAGCGTTGCACACTCTAACACTGAAGCTTTCTTT.

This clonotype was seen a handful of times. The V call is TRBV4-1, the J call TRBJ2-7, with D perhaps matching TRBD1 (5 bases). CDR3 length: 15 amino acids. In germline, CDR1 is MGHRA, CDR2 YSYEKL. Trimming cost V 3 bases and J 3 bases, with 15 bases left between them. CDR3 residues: CASSQIGARDYEQYF. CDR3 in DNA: TGCGCCAGCAGCCAGATTGGGGCCAGGGACTACGAGCAGTACTTC.

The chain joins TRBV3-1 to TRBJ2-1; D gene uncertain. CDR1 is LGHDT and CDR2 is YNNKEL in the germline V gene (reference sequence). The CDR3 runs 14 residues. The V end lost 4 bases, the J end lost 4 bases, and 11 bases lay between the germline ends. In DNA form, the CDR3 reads TGTGCCAGCAGCCTCAAAGCGATTTACAATGAGCAGTTCTTC. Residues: CASSLKAIYNEQFF.

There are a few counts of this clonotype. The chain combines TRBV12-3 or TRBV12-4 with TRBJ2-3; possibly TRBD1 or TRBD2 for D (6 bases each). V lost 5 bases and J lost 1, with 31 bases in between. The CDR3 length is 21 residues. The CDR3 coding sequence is TGTGCCAGCAGTCCCCCCTCTTCTAGCGCCCAGAGACCAGGGGGCACAGATACGCAGTATTTT. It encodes CASSPPSSSAQRPGGTDTQYF.

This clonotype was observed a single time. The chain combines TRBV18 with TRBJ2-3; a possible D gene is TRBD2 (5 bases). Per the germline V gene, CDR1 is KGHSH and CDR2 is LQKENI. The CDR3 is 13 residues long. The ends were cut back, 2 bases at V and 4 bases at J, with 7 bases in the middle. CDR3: CASSPNGADTQYF. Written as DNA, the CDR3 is TGTGCCAGCTCACCAAACGGGGCAGATACGCAGTATTTT.

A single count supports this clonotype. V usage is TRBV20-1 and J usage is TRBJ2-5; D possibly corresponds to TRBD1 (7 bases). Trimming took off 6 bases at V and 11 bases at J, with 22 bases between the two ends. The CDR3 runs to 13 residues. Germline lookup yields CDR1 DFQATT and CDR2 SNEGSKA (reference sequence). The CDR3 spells CSARGTAEGEQYF. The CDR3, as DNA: TGCAGTGCCCGTGGGACAGCGGAGGGTGAGCAGTACTTC.

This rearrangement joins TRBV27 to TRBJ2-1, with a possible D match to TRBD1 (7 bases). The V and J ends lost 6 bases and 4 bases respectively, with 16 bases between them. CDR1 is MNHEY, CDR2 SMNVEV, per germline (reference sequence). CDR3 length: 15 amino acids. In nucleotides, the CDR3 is TGTGCCAGCAGCGCAGGGGGGACTTTATACAATGAGCAGTTCTTC. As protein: CASSAGGTLYNEQFF.

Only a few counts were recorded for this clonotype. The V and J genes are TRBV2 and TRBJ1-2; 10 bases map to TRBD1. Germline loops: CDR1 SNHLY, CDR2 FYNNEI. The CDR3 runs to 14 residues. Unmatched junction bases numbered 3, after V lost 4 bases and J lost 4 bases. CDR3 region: CASSGTGGPYGYTF. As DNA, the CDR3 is TGTGCCAGCAGTGGGACAGGGGGACCCTATGGCTACACCTTC.

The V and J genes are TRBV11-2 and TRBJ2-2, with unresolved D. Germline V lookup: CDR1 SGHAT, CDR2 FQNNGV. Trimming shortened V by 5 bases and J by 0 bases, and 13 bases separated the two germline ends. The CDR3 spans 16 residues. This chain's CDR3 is CASSPVMGANTGELFF. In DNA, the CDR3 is TGTGCCAGCAGCCCTGTTATGGGCGCGAACACCGGGGAGCTGTTTTTT.

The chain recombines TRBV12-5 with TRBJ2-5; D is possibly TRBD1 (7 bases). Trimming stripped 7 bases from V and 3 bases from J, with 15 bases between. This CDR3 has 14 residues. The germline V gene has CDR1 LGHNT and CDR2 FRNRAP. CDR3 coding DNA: TGTGCTAGTGCCCAGGGGGGCGGAGAAGAGACCCAGTACTTC. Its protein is CASAQGGGEETQYF.

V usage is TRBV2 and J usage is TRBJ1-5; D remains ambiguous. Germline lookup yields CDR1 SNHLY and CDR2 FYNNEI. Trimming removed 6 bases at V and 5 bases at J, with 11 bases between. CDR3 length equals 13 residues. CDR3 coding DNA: TGTGCCAGCAGCGCCTATGGGGATCAGCCCCAGCATTTT. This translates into CASSAYGDQPQHF.

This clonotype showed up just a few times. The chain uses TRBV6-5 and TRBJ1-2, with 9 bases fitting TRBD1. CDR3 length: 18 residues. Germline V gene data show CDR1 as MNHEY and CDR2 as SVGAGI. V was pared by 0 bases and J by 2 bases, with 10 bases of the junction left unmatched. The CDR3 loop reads CASSYSPGTGFGNYGYTF. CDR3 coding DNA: TGTGCCAGCAGTTACTCTCCGGGGACAGGGTTTGGGAACTATGGCTACACCTTC.